These 29 T cell receptor beta chains share one sample of origin, sequenced in a study of blood T cell repertoires in COVID-19. Libraries were prepared by immunoSEQ multiplex PCR; TCRdb keeps only in-frame clonotypes and omits some of them. The data contain about 80,000 clones, around 81% of them singletons. Sequenced material: peripheral blood. Source of these receptors: a human donor in a cohort sampled during active COVID-19.

This clone showed up just once. The chain links TRBV12-3 or TRBV12-4 to TRBJ1-2; 10 positions agree with TRBD1. This CDR3 is built from 13 residues. V shed 6 bases and J 8 bases; nucleotides not matched to a gene: 6. The CDR3 region has the DNA TGTGCCAGCAGCCGACAGGGGGCGGGCGGCTACACCTTC. It codes for CASSRQGAGGYTF.

The CDR3 sequence is CASSPNAVPNSPLHF. The CDR3 DNA follows: TGTGCCAGCTCACCAAACGCGGTCCCGAATTCACCCCTCCACTTT. The rearrangement joins TRBV18 to TRBJ1-6; no clear D gene. The ends were cut back, 2 bases at V and 7 bases at J, with 12 bases in the middle. This CDR3 has 15 residues. In germline, CDR1 is KGHSH, CDR2 LQKENI.

The V call is TRBV25-1, the J call TRBJ2-1; tentatively, D is TRBD1 (7 bases). Germline-derived CDR1 and CDR2 are MGHDK and SYGVNS. This CDR3 comprises 17 residues. Trimming removed 0 bases at V and 4 bases at J, with 16 bases between. CDR3 region: CASSEYISRGRYNEQFF. DNA of the CDR3: TGTGCCAGCAGTGAATACATCTCCAGGGGGAGGTACAATGAGCAGTTCTTC.

This rearrangement joins TRBV7-2 to TRBJ1-4; D perhaps matches TRBD1 (5 bases). This CDR3 is 13 amino acids long. Trimming removed 1 base from V and 7 bases from J, with 7 bases in between. The germline V gene encodes CDR1 SGHTA and CDR2 FQGNSA. The CDR3 bases are TGTGCCAGCAGCTTAGGGGGCGGTGAAAAACTGTTTTTT. This encodes CASSLGGGEKLFF.

The rearrangement joins TRBV29-1 to TRBJ2-7; 7 positions agree with TRBD2. The CDR3 sequence is 13 residues long. V was pared by 4 bases and J by 1 base, with 4 bases of the junction left unmatched. Germline lookup yields CDR1 SQVTM and CDR2 ANQGSEA. This CDR3 reads CSVVILASYEQYF. The CDR3 DNA follows: TGCAGCGTTGTCATACTAGCGTCCTACGAGCAGTACTTC.

This chain links TRBV28 with TRBJ2-1; D perhaps matches TRBD1 (6 bases). Germline CDR1 is MDHEN and CDR2 is SYDVKM. The CDR3 extends over 16 amino acids. The ends were cut back, 7 bases at V and 0 bases at J, with 16 bases in the middle. CDR3 nucleotides: TGTGCCAGCACCGACGGACAGACCAGCTCCTACAATGAGCAGTTCTTC. This gives the protein CASTDGQTSSYNEQFF.

The chain recombines TRBV7-8 with TRBJ1-1; tentatively, D is TRBD1 (6 bases). Trimming left V 1 base short and J 4 bases short, with 16 bases between. CDR3 size: 16 residues. The V gene's germline CDR1 is SGHVS and CDR2 FQNEAQ. As DNA, the CDR3 is TGTGCCAGCAGCTTAGTGGCGGGGGCTGGAGGCACTGAAGCTTTCTTT. Amino acid sequence: CASSLVAGAGGTEAFF.

Note on this clone: A much bigger clone sits one base away, suggesting this may be a read error. The rearrangement links TRBV7-6 to TRBJ2-7, with 7 nucleotides matching TRBD1. CDR3 length: 13 amino acids. CDR1 is SGHVS and CDR2 is FNYEAQ in the germline V gene. The V segment lost 5 bases and the J segment 1 base; nucleotides outside the gene matches: 2. The CDR3 DNA reads as TGTGCCAGCAGCCCGGGACAGTCCTACGAGCAGTACGTC. This translates into CASSPGQSYEQYV.

CDR3 protein: CASSPRGGNEQFF. In DNA form, the CDR3 reads TGTGCCAGCAGCCCGCGGGGGGGGAATGAGCAGTTCTTC. This chain links TRBV28 with TRBJ2-1; 9 nucleotides align to TRBD2. The CDR3 runs to 13 residues. The trim removed 6 bases at V and 7 bases at J, leaving 4 bases unmatched. CDR1 and CDR2 (germline): MDHEN, SYDVKM. The whole variable domain, filled in from reference TRBV28 and TRBJ2-1, reads DVKVTQSSRYLVKRTGEKVFLECVQDMDHENMFWYRQDPGLGLRLIYFSYDVKMKEKGDIPEGYSVSREKKERFSLILESASTNQTSMYLCASSPRGGNEQFFGPGTRLTVL.

This chain links TRBV5-1 with TRBJ2-7, with D tentatively TRBD2 (6 bases). With 1 base removed from V and 0 bases from J, the gap between germline ends came to 14 bases. The germline V gene has CDR1 SGHRS and CDR2 YFSETQ. The CDR3 is 16 amino acids. The CDR3 DNA reads TGCGCCAGCAGCTTGAAGCCGGGAGAGAGCTCCTACGAGCAGTACGTC. Its translation: CASSLKPGESSYEQYV.

The chain combines TRBV5-1 with TRBJ2-7, with a possible D match to TRBD1 (6 bases). CDR1 is SGHRS, CDR2 YFSETQ, per germline. The CDR3 extends over 15 amino acids. V was clipped by 2 bases and J by 6 bases, with 18 bases between them. The CDR3 region has the DNA TGCGCCAGCAGCTTCCGGACAGAACCCCTCGGCGAGCAGTACTTC. This encodes CASSFRTEPLGEQYF. The full variable domain, completed using reference TRBV5-1 and TRBJ2-7, is KAGVTQTPRYLIKTRGQQVTLSCSPISGHRSVSWYQQTPGQGLQFLFEYFSETQRNKGNFPGRFSGRQFSNSRSEMNVSTLELGDSALYLCASSFRTEPLGEQYFGPGTRLTVT.

V gene TRBV6-5 combines with J gene TRBJ2-3; maybe TRBD2 (6 bases). This CDR3 comprises 13 residues. The V gene's germline CDR1 is MNHEY and CDR2 SVGAGI. V lost 0 bases to trimming and J lost 10 bases, with 11 bases between them. CDR3 sequence: CASSYSIGRAQYF. DNA for the CDR3: TGTGCCAGCAGTTACTCGATCGGGAGAGCGCAGTATTTT.

The chain recombines TRBV24-1 with TRBJ1-5, with 8 bases matching TRBD1. The junction had 10 bases not matched to a gene; V was cut back by 6 bases and J by 7 bases. This CDR3 region has 15 residues. Germline V CDR1 and CDR2: KGHDR, SFDVKD. The CDR3 bases are TGTGCCACCAGTCCCGACAGGGGAGGGGACCAGCCCCAGCATTTT. Residues: CATSPDRGGDQPQHF.

The rearrangement joins TRBV19 to TRBJ2-3, with 13 nucleotides matching TRBD2. Germline CDR1 reads LNHDA; CDR2 reads SQIVND (reference sequence). The J segment lost 6 bases and the V segment lost 1 base, leaving 4 bases of the junction unmatched. This CDR3 comprises 16 residues. CDR3 region: CASSIVLAGGRDTQYF. The CDR3 bases are TGTGCCAGTAGTATAGTACTAGCGGGAGGGCGGGATACGCAGTATTTT.

This chain uses TRBV7-9 with TRBJ2-2; perhaps TRBD2 as D (5 bases). CDR1 and CDR2 from the germline V gene are SEHNR and FQNEAQ (reference sequence). The CDR3 extends over 15 amino acids. Trimming took 4 bases from V and 6 from J, leaving 15 bases between them. CDR3 protein: CASSSRMQEAGELFF. The CDR3 DNA sequence: TGTGCCAGCAGCTCACGGATGCAGGAGGCCGGGGAGCTGTTTTTT. Full variable domain (rest looked up from reference TRBV7-9 and TRBJ2-2): DTGVSQNPRHKITKRGQNVTFRCDPISEHNRLYWYRQTLGQGPEFLTYFQNEAQLEKSRLLSDRFSAERPKGSFSTLEIQRTEQGDSAMYLCASSSRMQEAGELFFGEGSRLTVL.

V is TRBV12-3 or TRBV12-4 and J is TRBJ2-5; D ambiguous. V dropped 4 bases and J dropped 2 bases, with 8 bases sitting between them. The CDR3 has 13 amino acids. CDR3 region: CASSSDWQETQYF. CDR3 nucleotides: TGTGCCAGCAGTTCCGACTGGCAAGAGACCCAGTACTTC.

The rearrangement links TRBV5-1 to TRBJ2-7; perhaps TRBD1 as D (6 bases). V dropped 4 bases and J dropped 3 bases, with 14 bases sitting between them. Per the germline V gene, CDR1 is SGHRS and CDR2 is YFSETQ. The CDR3 is 14 amino acids. CDR3 protein: CASSPETGNYEQYF. The CDR3 bases are TGCGCCAGCAGCCCTGAGACAGGTAACTACGAGCAGTACTTC.

The chain employs TRBV30 and TRBJ2-1, with D perhaps TRBD2 (5 bases). The germline V gene has CDR1 GTSNPN and CDR2 SVGIG (reference sequence). CDR3 length: 13 residues. Trimming pared 5 bases from V and 7 bases from J, leaving 15 bases between. Here the CDR3 reads CAWAPEGFNEQFF. The CDR3 nucleotides are TGTGCCTGGGCACCCGAGGGTTTTAATGAGCAGTTCTTC.

The chain carries TRBV18 and TRBJ2-2; a weak D match, TRBD2 (5 bases). CDR3 size: 14 residues. V was cut by 4 bases and J by 2 bases, with 8 bases left in between. Germline loops: CDR1 KGHSH, CDR2 LQKENI. This CDR3 is CASSRAENTGELFF. The CDR3 DNA sequence: TGTGCCAGCTCACGAGCGGAAAACACCGGGGAGCTGTTTTTT.

The rearrangement uses TRBV13 and TRBJ2-1; TRBD1 matches 8 bases. The J segment lost 5 bases and the V segment lost 5 bases, leaving 2 bases of the junction unmatched. This CDR3 is 13 amino acids long. Germline V gives CDR1 PRHDT, CDR2 FYEKMQ (reference sequence). CDR3 DNA sequence: TGTGCCAGCAGCCAGGACAGGGACAATGAGCAGTTCTTC. Protein product: CASSQDRDNEQFF.

There are a few counts of this clone. The CDR3 reads CASSEVSGQFNNEQFF. Here the CDR3 DNA reads TGTGCCAGCAGTGAGGTGTCAGGACAATTTAACAATGAGCAGTTCTTC. The chain has TRBV6-1 and TRBJ2-1; D is perhaps TRBD1 (5 bases). V was pared by 3 bases and J by 5 bases, with 17 bases between. The CDR3 is made up of 16 amino acids. CDR1 is MNHNS, CDR2 SASEGT, per germline.

The V call is TRBV5-6, the J call TRBJ2-5; a possible D gene is TRBD2 (7 bases). The germline V and J ends were trimmed by 4 bases and 5 bases, with 15 bases remaining between them. Germline V CDR1 and CDR2: SGHDT, YYEEEE. The CDR3 loop spans 14 amino acids. The CDR3 bases are TGTGCCAGCAGCCCTGGGGCGGGGGCGGAGACCCAGTACTTC. Protein: CASSPGAGAETQYF.

V usage is TRBV7-8 and J usage is TRBJ1-5, with D possibly matching TRBD1 (5 bases). The CDR3 contains 14 residues. Germline assignment: CDR1 SGHVS and CDR2 FQNEAQ. V was trimmed by 3 bases and J by 7 bases, leaving 13 bases between them. The CDR3 protein is CASSFNGRGQPQHF. For the CDR3, the DNA is TGTGCCAGCAGCTTTAATGGGCGGGGGCAGCCCCAGCATTTT.

The genes are TRBV7-8 and TRBJ1-1, with D perhaps matching TRBD1 (6 bases). This CDR3 spans 13 amino acids. V gave up 4 bases and J gave up 1 base, with 7 bases separating them. Germline V gene lookup returns CDR1 SGHVS and CDR2 FQNEAQ. CDR3 loop: CASSSTGNTEAFF. The DNA for the CDR3 is TGTGCCAGCAGCTCGACAGGGAACACTGAAGCTTTCTTT. Looking up the rest from reference TRBV7-8 and TRBJ1-1 gives the full variable domain: GAGVSQSPRYKVAKRGQDVALRCDPISGHVSLFWYQQALGQGPEFLTYFQNEAQLDKSGLPSDRFFAERPEGSVSTLKIQRTQQEDSAVYLCASSSTGNTEAFFGQGTRLTVV.

With respect to this clone: One junction end does not reproduce the germline sequence, and a read error may be involved. The chain links TRBV7-3 to TRBJ2-2; 10 bases line up with TRBD1. There are 17 residues in the CDR3. The germline CDR1 and CDR2 sequences are SGHTA and FQGTGA. The CDR3 bases are TGTGCCAGCAGCCTAACGACAGGGGGCCGTTATGCCGGGGAGCTGTTTTTT. Its protein is CASSLTTGGRYAGELFF.

The genes are TRBV19 and TRBJ2-2; no definite D call. This CDR3 is 13 amino acids long. The V end lost 5 bases, the J end lost 6 bases, and 10 bases lay between the germline ends. The germline gives CDR1 LNHDA, CDR2 SQIVND (reference sequence). As DNA, the CDR3 is TGTGCCAGTAGTCGAGTGGGCCCCGGGGAGCTGTTTTTT. It specifies CASSRVGPGELFF.

V and J are TRBV15 and TRBJ2-3, with D unclear. The CDR3 is 16 amino acids. CDR1 and CDR2 from the germline V gene are LNHNV and YYDKDF (reference sequence). Trimming left V 0 bases short and J 1 base short, with 11 bases between. CDR3 coding DNA: TGTGCCACCAGCAGAGATCGGCAGGTGGGCACAGATACGCAGTATTTT. Its translation is CATSRDRQVGTDTQYF.

The V and J genes are TRBV4-1 and TRBJ2-3; 9 bases line up with TRBD1. CDR3 size: 15 residues. Looked up from germline, CDR1 is MGHRA and CDR2 is YSYEKL. The trim removed 0 bases at V and 4 bases at J, leaving 2 bases unmatched. CDR3 sequence (DNA): TGCGCCAGCAGCCAAGAGGGACAGGGAGCAGATACGCAGTATTTT. Its translation is CASSQEGQGADTQYF.

The chain employs TRBV4-1 and TRBJ1-1; TRBD1 is a possible D gene (5 bases). The ends were cut back, 2 bases at V and 4 bases at J, with 11 bases in the middle. CDR1 and CDR2 (germline): MGHRA, YSYEKL. The length of the CDR3 is 14 residues. This CDR3 reads CASSQPGIGTEAFF. CDR3 sequence (DNA): TGCGCCAGCAGCCAACCAGGGATAGGCACTGAAGCTTTCTTT.